This TCR beta chain was profiled in a study of blood T cell repertoires in COVID-19. Looked up from germline, CDR1 is MNHEY and CDR2 is SMNVEV (reference sequence). Trimming took 4 bases from V and 7 from J; bases not matched to a gene: 9. The CDR3 runs 15 residues. The table lists this clone with a count of one. How the authors handled the data: Reference gene primer amplification gave nucleated cell count estimates. Only in-frame clones appear in the TCRdb table, and some are missing; sequencing was by immunoSEQ multiplex PCR. That table gives V, J and clone size, and the DNA gave D and trimming. The sample consists of about 270,000 clones, roughly 93% of them appearing once.

The chain couples TRBV27 to TRBJ1-5; 8 bases fit TRBD1. This clonotype was sampled from a middle-aged woman with acute COVID-19. The sequenced material came from PBMCs or T cells enriched from blood (not recorded which). CDR3 sequence: CASSSFQGAGQPQHF. The CDR3 nucleotides read TGTGCCAGCAGTTCATTCCAGGGGGCTGGGCAGCCCCAGCATTTT.